This TCR beta chain was captured in a study of T-cell memory formation after mild COVID-19. This clonotype was observed a few times. A single record per CDR3 protein comes from TCRdb applying MiXCR to the 5' RACE reads. Among under 700,000 distinct CDR3 sequences, around 20% were seen once, and the ten largest hold around 12%. Germline lookup yields CDR1 LGHDT and CDR2 YNNKEL (reference sequence). V lost 5 bases and J 7 bases, leaving 14 bases between the germline ends. The CDR3 length is 14 residues. This TCR came from an adult woman who had mild COVID-19 (a few samples of this study predate the infection). Cell type and time point are not known. This chain uses TRBV3-1 with TRBJ1-4; D gene ambiguous. The sequencing sample was made of PBMCs or a T cell subset sorted from them (not recorded which). The DNA of the CDR3 is TGTGCCAGCAGCTCCTCCACGGCTATTGAAAAACTGTTTTTT. It specifies CASSSSTAIEKLFF.